The next 28 T cell receptor beta chains were all read from a single sample in a study of persistence of HIV-infected CD4 T cells. No antigen has been assigned to these receptors. The immunoSEQ assay was version 4, run in survey mode. This table comes from immunoSEQ multiplex PCR, and its TCRdb copy is limited to in-frame clones, with some not included. In the table there are some 40,000 clones, approximately 93% of which are singletons. Anti-CD3/anti-CD28 beads served as a nonspecific positive control stimulus. Sorting selected CD4+ T cells upregulating both CD40 ligand and CD69. This specimen consisted of CD4+ T cells sorted from PBMCs after roughly 18-hour stimulation, obtained from a patient who received antiretroviral therapy. The origin of the receptors is an adult man with HIV who was CMV-seropositive.

The chain is built from TRBV9 and TRBJ1-2; weak D call: TRBD1 (6 bases). The CDR3 spans 13 residues. V gave up 4 bases and J gave up 8 bases, with 15 bases separating them. In germline, CDR1 is SGDLS, CDR2 YYNGEE. Here the CDR3 reads CASSPGGADGYTF. The CDR3 DNA reads TGTGCCAGCAGCCCTGGGGGGGCTGACGGCTACACCTTC.

This chain joins TRBV15 and TRBJ2-3; no clear D. Trimming left V 0 bases short and J 6 bases short, with 13 bases between. This CDR3 contains 15 residues. The germline V gene has CDR1 LNHNV and CDR2 YYDKDF (reference sequence). The CDR3 reads CATSREGRRIDTQYF. As DNA, the CDR3 is TGTGCCACCAGCAGAGAAGGGCGGCGGATTGATACGCAGTATTTT. Combining the CDR3 with reference TRBV15 and TRBJ2-3 gives the whole variable domain DAMVIQNPRYQVTQFGKPVTLSCSQTLNHNVMYWYQQKSSQAPKLLFHYYDKDFNNEADTPDNFQSRRPNTSFCFLDIRSPGLGDTAMYLCATSREGRRIDTQYFGPGTRLTVL.

The gene calls are TRBV25-1 and TRBJ2-2; no clear D. The CDR3 is 14 residues long. Trimming left V 5 bases short and J 2 bases short, with 9 bases between. Germline V gene lookup returns CDR1 MGHDK and CDR2 SYGVNS. The CDR3 sequence is CASSPQANTGELFF. In DNA form, the CDR3 reads TGTGCCAGCAGTCCCCAGGCTAACACCGGGGAGCTGTTTTTT.

The rearrangement joins TRBV10-1 to TRBJ2-4; 7 bases line up with TRBD1. V shed 6 bases, J shed 0 bases, and the junction held 8 bases outside the gene matches. There are 16 residues in the CDR3. The V gene's germline CDR1 is WNHNN and CDR2 SYGVQD (reference sequence). The CDR3 sequence: CASSPADRTAKNIQYF. In nucleotides, the CDR3 is TGCGCCAGCAGCCCCGCGGACAGGACAGCCAAAAACATTCAGTACTTC.

The V and J genes are TRBV5-1 and TRBJ1-3; no reliable D call. Germline V gives CDR1 SGHRS, CDR2 YFSETQ. The CDR3 runs 14 residues. Trimming pared 3 bases from V and 4 bases from J, leaving 11 bases between. CDR3 sequence reads: CASSSTGAGNTIYF. CDR3 bases: TGCGCCAGCAGCTCTACGGGTGCGGGAAACACCATATATTTT.

This chain uses TRBV5-1 with TRBJ2-1; 12 bases fit TRBD2. The CDR3 spans 16 residues. The trim removed 0 bases at V and 7 bases at J, leaving 5 bases unmatched. CDR1 and CDR2 from the germline V gene are SGHRS and YFSETQ. The CDR3 loop reads CASSLERLAGGNEQFF. The DNA for the CDR3 is TGCGCCAGCAGCTTGGAACGTCTAGCGGGGGGGAATGAGCAGTTCTTC.

The rearrangement uses TRBV5-4 and TRBJ2-5, with D unclear. Germline CDR1 reads SGHNT; CDR2 reads YYREEE (reference sequence). V shed 1 base and J shed 3 bases, with 10 bases lying between them. The CDR3 contains 14 residues. The CDR3 coding sequence is TGTGCCAGCAGCTTGACGGTAGGGAAAGAGACCCAGTACTTC. It yields the protein CASSLTVGKETQYF.

This sequence joins TRBV18 and TRBJ2-2; either TRBD1 or TRBD2 may fit D (5 bases each). Germline V gives CDR1 KGHSH, CDR2 LQKENI. This CDR3 has 14 amino acids. Trimming left V 4 bases short and J 4 bases short, with 10 bases between. The CDR3 sequence: CASSRDRRTGELFF. The CDR3 coding sequence is TGTGCCAGCTCACGGGACCGCCGCACCGGGGAGCTGTTTTTT.

The chain links TRBV6-4 to TRBJ2-3; D unclear. This CDR3 is built from 12 residues. Germline CDR1 MRHNA, CDR2 SNTAGT. V lost 3 bases and J 8 bases, leaving 9 bases between the germline ends. The CDR3 DNA follows: TGTGCCAGCAGTGAGGATGGGGTTACGCAGTATTTT. Translated: CASSEDGVTQYF.

V gene TRBV5-1 combines with J gene TRBJ2-1; 13 bases are shared with TRBD2. Germline CDR1 SGHRS, CDR2 YFSETQ. Trimming at V came to 2 bases and at J to 8 bases, leaving 7 bases not matched to a gene. CDR3 length: 16 amino acids. This chain's CDR3 is CASSLTGTSGVYEQFF. CDR3 nucleotides: TGCGCCAGCAGCTTAACCGGGACTAGCGGGGTCTATGAGCAGTTCTTC.

The chain joins TRBV28 to TRBJ2-2; no clear D gene. The germline V and J ends were trimmed by 2 bases and 4 bases, with 2 bases remaining between them. This CDR3 comprises 12 residues. Germline V lookup: CDR1 MDHEN, CDR2 SYDVKM. CDR3 DNA sequence: TGTGCCAGCAGTTTAGCCACCGGGGAGCTGTTTTTT. This codes for CASSLATGELFF.

By frequency in the sample, this clone is medium-sized. The chain uses TRBV18 and TRBJ1-3, with D possibly being TRBD1 (6 bases). Germline values: CDR1 KGHSH, CDR2 LQKENI. The CDR3 loop spans 16 amino acids. Trimming took off 0 bases at V and 8 bases at J, with 17 bases between the two ends. CDR3 sequence: CASSPPNTGSWDTIYF. In DNA, the CDR3 is TGTGCCAGCTCACCACCGAATACAGGGTCTTGGGACACCATATATTTT.

This rearrangement joins TRBV7-2 to TRBJ1-4; 8 bases agree with TRBD1. The CDR3 has 15 amino acids. Germline values: CDR1 SGHTA, CDR2 FQGNSA. V was clipped by 3 bases and J by 8 bases; unmatched bases: 8. The CDR3 is CASSLMQGAREKLFF. CDR3 sequence (DNA): TGTGCCAGCAGCTTGATGCAGGGGGCTCGGGAAAAACTGTTTTTT. Drawing the rest from reference TRBV7-2 and TRBJ1-4, the complete variable domain is GAGVSQSPSNKVTEKGKDVELRCDPISGHTALYWYRQSLGQGLEFLIYFQGNSAPDKSGLPSDRFSAERTGGSVSTLTIQRTQQEDSAVYLCASSLMQGAREKLFFGSGTQLSVL.

J is TRBJ2-3 and V is TRBV28, with 9 bases identical to TRBD2. The V gene's germline CDR1 is MDHEN and CDR2 SYDVKM. With V trimmed by 4 bases and J by 1 base, 3 bases remained unmatched. The CDR3 length is 15 residues. The CDR3 loop reads CASSSRTSGTDTQYF. The CDR3 nucleotides read TGTGCCAGCAGTTCAAGGACTAGCGGCACAGATACGCAGTATTTT.

The V and J genes are TRBV6-5 and TRBJ1-2; D gene uncertain. Germline V gene lookup returns CDR1 MNHEY and CDR2 SVGAGI. V was cut by 6 bases and J by 7 bases, with 12 bases left in between. The CDR3 has 12 residues. The CDR3 here is CASSAARFGYTF. Here the CDR3 DNA reads TGTGCCAGCAGCGCGGCCAGGTTTGGCTACACCTTC.

V usage is TRBV5-1 and J usage is TRBJ1-4; D is undetermined. V lost 4 bases, J lost 7 bases, and 11 bases lay in between. This CDR3 has 13 residues. CDR1 is SGHRS, CDR2 YFSETQ, per germline. The CDR3 sequence: CASSPGDTEKLFF. CDR3 bases: TGCGCCAGCAGCCCTGGAGACACTGAAAAACTGTTTTTT.

This rearrangement joins TRBV4-2 to TRBJ2-1; D might be TRBD2 (5 bases). The CDR3 contains 14 residues. Deletions cut 4 bases from V and 5 bases from J, with 12 bases between. Germline values: CDR1 LGHNA, CDR2 YNFKEQ. The CDR3 DNA is TGTGCCAGCAGCCGCTCCGGGAATAACAATGAGCAGTTCTTC. Translated: CASSRSGNNNEQFF.

The V gene is TRBV9, the J gene TRBJ1-1; D unclear. The CDR3 runs 13 residues. V was trimmed by 8 bases and J by 4 bases, leaving 15 bases between them. Germline V gene sequence: CDR1 SGDLS, CDR2 YYNGEE. CDR3 protein: CASGRSWTTEAFF. CDR3 DNA sequence: TGTGCCAGTGGGCGGAGTTGGACCACTGAAGCTTTCTTT.

V is TRBV28 and J is TRBJ2-7; D is possibly TRBD1 (6 bases). The CDR3 is 13 residues long. The germline gives CDR1 MDHEN, CDR2 SYDVKM. Trimming stripped 8 bases from V and 2 bases from J, with 13 bases between. CDR3 DNA sequence: TGTGCCAGCGGGACACCCGGAACCTACGAGCAGTACTTC. Its translation is CASGTPGTYEQYF.

This clone has a single count. The chain couples TRBV29-1 to TRBJ2-3; D unclear. Trimming removed 5 bases at V and 2 bases at J, with 14 bases between. This CDR3 region has 14 residues. Per germline, CDR1 SQVTM and CDR2 ANQGSEA. The CDR3 DNA sequence: TGCAGCGTTTATGGTGCCTCCCCCACAGATACGCAGTATTTT. This encodes CSVYGASPTDTQYF.

This chain uses TRBV6-5 with TRBJ1-1, with a possible D match to TRBD1 (6 bases). Germline CDR1 and CDR2: MNHEY and SVGAGI. V was cut by 6 bases and J by 1 base, with 9 bases left in between. CDR3 size: 13 residues. CDR3 amino acids: CASSPGQNTEAFF. For the CDR3, the DNA is TGTGCCAGCAGCCCGGGACAGAACACTGAAGCTTTCTTT.

The chain is built from TRBV2 and TRBJ2-7, with TRBD1 matching over 10 bases. Germline-derived CDR1 and CDR2 are SNHLY and FYNNEI. This CDR3 is built from 16 residues. The junction had 13 bases not matched to a gene; V was cut back by 7 bases and J by 4 bases. The CDR3 coding sequence is TGTGCCAGCACTCGGGCACAGGGACAGGGGATTTACGAGCAGTACTTC. This translates into CASTRAQGQGIYEQYF.

The chain joins TRBV19 to TRBJ2-3; 13 bases map to TRBD2. The CDR3 runs to 15 residues. J lost 6 bases, V lost 6 bases, and 6 bases had no gene match. The germline gives CDR1 LNHDA, CDR2 SQIVND (reference sequence). CDR3 sequence reads: CASSLVLAGGDTQYF. The DNA for the CDR3 is TGTGCCAGTAGCCTCGTACTAGCGGGGGGGGATACGCAGTATTTT.

The rearrangement joins TRBV7-6 to TRBJ1-3; no clear D. Germline V gene lookup returns CDR1 SGHVS and CDR2 FNYEAQ. The length of the CDR3 is 14 residues. Trimming took off 4 bases at V and 0 bases at J, with 7 bases between the two ends. The CDR3 DNA sequence: TGTGCCAGCAGCTCTGGGAGCTCTGGAAACACCATATATTTT. Its protein product is CASSSGSSGNTIYF.

The chain combines TRBV5-1 with TRBJ1-2; D is uncertain. The V and J ends lost 0 bases and 7 bases respectively, with 25 bases between them. This CDR3 comprises 18 residues. Germline CDR1 SGHRS, CDR2 YFSETQ. The CDR3 nucleotides are TGCGCCAGCAGCTTGGGTACCGGGCTCTCTTCTCGAGGGAGTGGCTACACCTTC. Its translation: CASSLGTGLSSRGSGYTF.

The rearrangement uses TRBV7-2 and TRBJ1-5, with unresolved D. The V gene's germline CDR1 is SGHTA and CDR2 FQGNSA. This CDR3 is built from 12 residues. Trimming removed 5 bases from V and 7 bases from J, with 9 bases in between. CDR3 region: CASSPPEQPQHF. The CDR3 DNA is TGTGCCAGCAGCCCACCGGAACAGCCCCAGCATTTT.

The chain couples TRBV5-1 to TRBJ2-6; 7 bases line up with TRBD1. Germline V gene sequence: CDR1 SGHRS, CDR2 YFSETQ. Trimming removed 0 bases from V and 1 base from J; junction bases left unmatched: 7. The CDR3 runs to 18 residues. CDR3 protein: CASSLDRGLGSGANVLTF. CDR3 in DNA: TGCGCCAGCAGCTTGGACAGGGGTTTGGGATCTGGGGCCAACGTCCTGACTTTC.

The chain is built from TRBV5-8 and TRBJ2-1; TRBD2 aligns across 12 bases. This CDR3 spans 15 amino acids. CDR1 is SGHTS, CDR2 YDEGEE, per germline. V lost 7 bases and J lost 4; bases outside the gene matches: 6. The CDR3 protein is CASLTSGGYYNEQFF. As DNA, the CDR3 is TGTGCCAGCCTAACTAGCGGGGGGTATTACAATGAGCAGTTCTTC.